This T cell receptor beta chain originates from a study of CD8+ T cells in alopecia areata. Study-wide points: Compared with normal scalp, lesional scalp had higher clonality and more expanded CD8+ clones. In scalp and blood during tofacitinib, many expanded lesional clones persisted. In scalp, tofacitinib significantly decreased clonality and expanded CD8+ clones among the top 100.

TCR sequencing used cDNA made by reverse transcription of extracted RNA. TCRdb keeps only in-frame clones here, not all; method: immunoSEQ multiplex PCR. The data hold approximately 210,000 clones, with more than 50% observed a single time. Indicated treatment: oral pan-JAK inhibitor, 5-10 mg twice daily. Both peripheral blood and punch biopsies of lesional scalp skin were obtained from patients who had alopecia areata. Details on this clone: What it recognizes is unknown.

Germline V lookup: CDR1 SGHDN, CDR2 FVKESK. J was trimmed by 5 bases and V by 2 bases; bases with no gene match: 6. CDR3 length equals 15 residues. The chain links TRBV14 to TRBJ1-1, with 9 bases fitting TRBD1. Sequenced material: CD4+ T cells sorted from blood, taken at week 24, from a patient treated with tofacitinib. The sequence came from a human donor with alopecia areata. As DNA, the CDR3 is TGTGCCAGCAGCCAAAACAGGGGGCGCGGGACTGAAGCTTTCTTT. Translated, it gives CASSQNRGRGTEAFF.